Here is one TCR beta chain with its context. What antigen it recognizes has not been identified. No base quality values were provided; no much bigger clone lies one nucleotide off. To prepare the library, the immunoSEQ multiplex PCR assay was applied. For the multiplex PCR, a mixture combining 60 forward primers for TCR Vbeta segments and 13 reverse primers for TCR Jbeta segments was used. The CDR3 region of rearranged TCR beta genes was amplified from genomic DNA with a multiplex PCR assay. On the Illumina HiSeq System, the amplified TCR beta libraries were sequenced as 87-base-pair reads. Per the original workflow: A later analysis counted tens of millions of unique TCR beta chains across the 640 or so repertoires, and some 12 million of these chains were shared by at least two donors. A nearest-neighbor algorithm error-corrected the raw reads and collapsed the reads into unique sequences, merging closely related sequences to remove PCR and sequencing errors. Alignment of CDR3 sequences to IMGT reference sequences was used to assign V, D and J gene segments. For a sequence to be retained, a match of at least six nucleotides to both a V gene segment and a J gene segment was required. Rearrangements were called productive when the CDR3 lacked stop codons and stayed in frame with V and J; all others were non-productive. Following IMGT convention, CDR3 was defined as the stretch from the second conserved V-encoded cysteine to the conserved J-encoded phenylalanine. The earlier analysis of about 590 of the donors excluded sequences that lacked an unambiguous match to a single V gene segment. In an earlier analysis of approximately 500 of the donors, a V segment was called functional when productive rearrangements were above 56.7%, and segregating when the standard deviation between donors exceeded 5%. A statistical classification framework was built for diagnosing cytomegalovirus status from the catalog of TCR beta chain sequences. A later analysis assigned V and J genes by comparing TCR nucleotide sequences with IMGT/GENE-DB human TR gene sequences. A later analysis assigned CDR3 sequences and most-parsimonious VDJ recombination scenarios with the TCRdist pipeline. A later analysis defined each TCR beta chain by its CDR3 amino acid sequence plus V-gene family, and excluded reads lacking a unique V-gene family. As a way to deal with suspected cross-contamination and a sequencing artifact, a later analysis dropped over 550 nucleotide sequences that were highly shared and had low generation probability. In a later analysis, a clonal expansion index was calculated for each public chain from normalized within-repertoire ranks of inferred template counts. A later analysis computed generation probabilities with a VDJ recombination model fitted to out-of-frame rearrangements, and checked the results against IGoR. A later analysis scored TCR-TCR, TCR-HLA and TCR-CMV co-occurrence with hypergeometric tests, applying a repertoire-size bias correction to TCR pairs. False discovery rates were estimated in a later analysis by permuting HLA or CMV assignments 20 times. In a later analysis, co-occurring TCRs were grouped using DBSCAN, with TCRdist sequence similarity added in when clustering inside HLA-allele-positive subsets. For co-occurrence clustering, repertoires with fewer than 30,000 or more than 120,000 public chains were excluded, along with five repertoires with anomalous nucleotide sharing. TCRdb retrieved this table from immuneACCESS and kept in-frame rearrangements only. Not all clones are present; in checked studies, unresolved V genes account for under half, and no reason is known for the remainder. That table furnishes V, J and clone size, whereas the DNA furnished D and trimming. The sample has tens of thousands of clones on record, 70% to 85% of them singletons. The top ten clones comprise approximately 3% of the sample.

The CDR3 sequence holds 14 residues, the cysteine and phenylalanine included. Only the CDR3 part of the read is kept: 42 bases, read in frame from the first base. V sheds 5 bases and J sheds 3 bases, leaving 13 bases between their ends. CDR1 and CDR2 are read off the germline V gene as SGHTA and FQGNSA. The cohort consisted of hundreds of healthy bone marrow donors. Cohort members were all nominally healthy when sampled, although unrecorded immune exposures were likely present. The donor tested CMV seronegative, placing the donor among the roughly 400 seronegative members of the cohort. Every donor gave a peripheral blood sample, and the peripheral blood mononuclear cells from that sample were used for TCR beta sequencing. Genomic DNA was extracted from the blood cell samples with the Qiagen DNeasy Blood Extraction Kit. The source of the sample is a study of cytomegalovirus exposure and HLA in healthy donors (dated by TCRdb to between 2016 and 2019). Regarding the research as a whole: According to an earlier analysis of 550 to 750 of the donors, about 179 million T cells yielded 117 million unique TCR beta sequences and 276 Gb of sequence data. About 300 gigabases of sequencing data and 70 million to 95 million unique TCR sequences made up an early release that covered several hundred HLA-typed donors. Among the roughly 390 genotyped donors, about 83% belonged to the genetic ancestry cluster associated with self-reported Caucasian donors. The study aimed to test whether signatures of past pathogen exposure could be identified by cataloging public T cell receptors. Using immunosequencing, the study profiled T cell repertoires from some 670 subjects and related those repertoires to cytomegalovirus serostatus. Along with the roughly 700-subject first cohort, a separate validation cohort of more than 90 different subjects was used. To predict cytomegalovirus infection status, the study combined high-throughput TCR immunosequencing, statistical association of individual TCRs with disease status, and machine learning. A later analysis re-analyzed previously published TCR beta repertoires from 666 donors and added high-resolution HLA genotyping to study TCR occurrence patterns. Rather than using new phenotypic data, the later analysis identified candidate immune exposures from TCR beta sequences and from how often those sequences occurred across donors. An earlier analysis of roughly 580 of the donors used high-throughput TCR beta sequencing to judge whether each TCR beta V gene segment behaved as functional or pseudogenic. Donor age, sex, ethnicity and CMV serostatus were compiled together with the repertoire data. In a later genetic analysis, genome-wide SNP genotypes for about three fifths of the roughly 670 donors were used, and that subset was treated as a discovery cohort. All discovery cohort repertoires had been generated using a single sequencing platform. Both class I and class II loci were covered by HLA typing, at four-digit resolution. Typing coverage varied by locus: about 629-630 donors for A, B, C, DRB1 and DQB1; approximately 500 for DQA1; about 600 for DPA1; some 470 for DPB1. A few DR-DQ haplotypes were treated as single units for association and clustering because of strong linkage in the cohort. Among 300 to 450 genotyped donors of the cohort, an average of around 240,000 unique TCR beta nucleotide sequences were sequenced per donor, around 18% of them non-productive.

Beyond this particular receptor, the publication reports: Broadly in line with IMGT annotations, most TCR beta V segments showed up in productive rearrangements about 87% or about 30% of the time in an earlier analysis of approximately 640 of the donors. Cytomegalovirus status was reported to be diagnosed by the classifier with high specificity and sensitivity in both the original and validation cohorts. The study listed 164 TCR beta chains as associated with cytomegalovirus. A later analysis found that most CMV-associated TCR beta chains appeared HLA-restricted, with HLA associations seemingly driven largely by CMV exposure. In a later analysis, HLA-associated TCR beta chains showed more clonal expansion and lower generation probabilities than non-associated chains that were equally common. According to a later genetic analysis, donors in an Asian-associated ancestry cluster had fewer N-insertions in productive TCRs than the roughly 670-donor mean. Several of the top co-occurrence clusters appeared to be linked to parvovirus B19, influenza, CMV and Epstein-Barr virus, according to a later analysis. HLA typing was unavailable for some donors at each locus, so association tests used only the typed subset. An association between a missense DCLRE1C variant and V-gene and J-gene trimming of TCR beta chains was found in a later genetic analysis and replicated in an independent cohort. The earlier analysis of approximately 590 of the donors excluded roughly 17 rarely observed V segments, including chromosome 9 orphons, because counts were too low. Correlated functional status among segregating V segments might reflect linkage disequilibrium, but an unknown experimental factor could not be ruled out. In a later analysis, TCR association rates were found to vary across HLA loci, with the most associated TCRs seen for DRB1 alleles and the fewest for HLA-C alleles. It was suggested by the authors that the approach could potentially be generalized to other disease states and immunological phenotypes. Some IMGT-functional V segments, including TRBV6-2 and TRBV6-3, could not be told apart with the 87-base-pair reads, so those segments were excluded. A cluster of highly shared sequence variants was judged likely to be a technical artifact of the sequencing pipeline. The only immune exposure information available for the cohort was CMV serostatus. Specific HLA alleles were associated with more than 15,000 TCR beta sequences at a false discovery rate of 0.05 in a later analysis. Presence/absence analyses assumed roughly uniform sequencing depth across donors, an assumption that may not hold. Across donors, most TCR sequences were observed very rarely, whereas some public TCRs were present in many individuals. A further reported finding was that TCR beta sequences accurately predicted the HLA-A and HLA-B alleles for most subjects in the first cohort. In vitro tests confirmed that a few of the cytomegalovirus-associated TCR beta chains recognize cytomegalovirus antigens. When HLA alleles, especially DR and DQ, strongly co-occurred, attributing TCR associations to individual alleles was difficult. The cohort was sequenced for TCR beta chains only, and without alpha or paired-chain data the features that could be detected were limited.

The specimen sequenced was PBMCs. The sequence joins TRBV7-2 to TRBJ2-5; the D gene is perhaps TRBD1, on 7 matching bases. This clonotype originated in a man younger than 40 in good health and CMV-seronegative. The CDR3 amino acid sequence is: CASSKGGGKETQYF. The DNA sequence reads TGTGCCAGCAGCAAAGGGGGCGGGAAAGAGACCCAGTACTTC.